This T cell receptor beta chain was obtained from a study of shared clonotypes between healthy human individuals. Germline loops: CDR1 MDHEN, CDR2 SYDVKM. The CDR3 extends over 17 amino acids. Trimming left V 3 bases short and J 0 bases short, with 12 bases between. Regarding the study as a whole: Sequencing depth was a factor that was expected to affect clonotype sharing among donors. For sorted subsets, rarefaction showed incomplete sequencing despite large depth.

Details on this clone: The target antigen is unknown.

CD45RO+ cells were combined with CCR7-negative CD45RA+ TemRA cells to form CD8 memory. Genomic DNA from each subset was divided evenly over several immunoSEQ plates. TCRdb keeps only in-frame clones here, not all; method: immunoSEQ multiplex PCR. This table has hundreds of thousands of clones, 95% to 97% appearing once. The chain couples TRBV28 to TRBJ2-6; D uncertain. The sequence came from a man aged 25 to 45 in good health. The sample consisted of memory CD8+ T cells sorted from blood. Subset defined: CD45RO+ cells pooled with CCR7-negative TemRA cells. The CDR3 region is CASSFEALSSGANVLTF. The CDR3 DNA reads TGTGCCAGCAGTTTTGAAGCGCTGAGCTCTGGGGCCAACGTCCTGACTTTC.